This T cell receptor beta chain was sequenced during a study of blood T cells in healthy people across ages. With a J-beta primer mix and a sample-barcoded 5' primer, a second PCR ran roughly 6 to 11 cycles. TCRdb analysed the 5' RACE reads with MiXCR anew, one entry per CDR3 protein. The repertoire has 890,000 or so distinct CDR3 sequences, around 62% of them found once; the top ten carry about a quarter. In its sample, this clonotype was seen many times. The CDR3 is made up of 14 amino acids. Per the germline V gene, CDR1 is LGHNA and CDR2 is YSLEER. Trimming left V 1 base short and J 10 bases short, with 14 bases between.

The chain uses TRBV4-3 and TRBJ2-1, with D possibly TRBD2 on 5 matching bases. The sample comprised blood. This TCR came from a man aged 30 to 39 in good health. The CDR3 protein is CASSQVYREGEQFF. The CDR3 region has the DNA TGCGCCAGCAGCCAAGTTTATCGCGAGGGAGAGCAGTTCTTC.